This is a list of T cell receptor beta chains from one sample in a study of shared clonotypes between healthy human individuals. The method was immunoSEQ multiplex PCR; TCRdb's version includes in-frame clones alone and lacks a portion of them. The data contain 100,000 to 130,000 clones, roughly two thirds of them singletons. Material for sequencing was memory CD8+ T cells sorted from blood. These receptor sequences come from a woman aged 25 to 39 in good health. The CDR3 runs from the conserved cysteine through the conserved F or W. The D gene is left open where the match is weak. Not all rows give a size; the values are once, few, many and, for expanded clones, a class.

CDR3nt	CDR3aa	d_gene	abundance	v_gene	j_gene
TGTGCCAGCAGTGACTCAGGGAATTCACCCCTCCACTTT	CASSDSGNSPLHF	.	.	TRBV6-4	TRBJ1-6
TGCGCCAGCAGCTTGGAAGGGGTGGGCACCATATATTTT	CASSLEGVGTIYF	.	.	TRBV5-1	TRBJ1-3
TGTGCCAGCAGCTTAACTCTCCTCCGGGAGCAGTACTTC	CASSLTLLREQYF	.	.	TRBV11-2	TRBJ2-7
TGCGCCAGCAGCTTGTTCCTAGCGGGAGTAACGCCCCATGAGCAGTTCTTC	CASSLFLAGVTPHEQFF	TRBD2	once	TRBV5-1	TRBJ2-1
TGTGCCAGTAGTATGGCAGCTTTGTATAGCAATCAGCCCCAGCATTTT	CASSMAALYSNQPQHF	.	.	TRBV19	TRBJ1-5
TGTGCCAGCAGTGAACGGGGGGACAGAGGGTACGAGCAGTACTTC	CASSERGDRGYEQYF	.	.	TRBV25-1	TRBJ2-7
TGTGCCAGCAGTTTATCGGCAGGGGGCCCCTACAATGAGCAGTTCTTC	CASSLSAGGPYNEQFF	TRBD1	.	TRBV27	TRBJ2-1
TGTGCCAGCAGTGATCCAAATTCACCCCTCCACTTT	CASSDPNSPLHF	.	.	TRBV6-1	TRBJ1-6
TGTGCCTGGAGTGTAAGCCAGAACACTGAAGCTTTCTTT	CAWSVSQNTEAFF	.	.	TRBV30	TRBJ1-1
TGTGCCAGCAGGGACAGGACGAACAACTACGAGCAGTACTTC	CASRDRTNNYEQYF	TRBD1	few	TRBV6-1	TRBJ2-7
TGTGCCAGCAGCCAGGCCGGGACTAGTTCTGGTGTGGACACCGGGGAGCTGTTTTTT	CASSQAGTSSGVDTGELFF	TRBD2	.	TRBV4-2	TRBJ2-2
TGTGCCAGCAGTGTAGGGGAGACCCAGTACTTC	CASSVGETQYF	.	.	TRBV6-1	TRBJ2-5